A selection of T cell receptor beta chains follows, all from one sample in a study of shared clonotypes between healthy human individuals. Repertoires were generated with immunoSEQ multiplex PCR, while TCRdb's copy carries only in-frame clones and drops some. There are around 610,000 clones in the sample; 96% occur only once, and roughly 0.12% lies in the top ten. The material sequenced was naive CD8+ T cells sorted from blood. Receptors originate from a woman in her 30s in good health. Both conserved end residues are part of each CDR3. A D gene is named only where the DNA matches it firmly. Clone size is stated in some rows and not others, as once, few, many or a class when expanded.

v_call,d_call,clone_size,j_call,cdr3_aa,cdr3_nt
TRBV7-6,-,-,TRBJ2-7,CASSSGAYEQYF,TGTGCCAGCAGCTCCGGAGCCTACGAGCAGTACTTC
TRBV19,-,-,TRBJ1-5,CASSKVEGNQPQHF,TGTGCCAGTAGTAAGGTCGAGGGCAATCAGCCCCAGCATTTT
TRBV5-1,-,once,TRBJ2-2,CASSLAAGYGELFF,TGCGCCAGCAGCTTGGCCGCAGGGTACGGGGAGCTGTTTTTT
TRBV5-6,-,-,TRBJ2-3,CASSYLLTDTQYF,TGTGCCAGCAGCTACCTCCTCACAGATACGCAGTATTTT
TRBV25-1,-,-,TRBJ2-3,CATPGGEGTDTQYF,TGTGCCACCCCCGGGGGCGAGGGTACAGATACGCAGTATTTT
TRBV27,-,-,TRBJ1-1,CASSYGPEAFF,TGTGCCAGCAGTTACGGACCCGAAGCTTTCTTT
TRBV7-9,TRBD1,-,TRBJ2-1,CASTSVQGNGNEQFF,TGTGCCAGCACTTCAGTACAGGGGAACGGCAATGAGCAGTTCTTC
TRBV7-8,TRBD1,-,TRBJ2-1,CASSNLTGPSSYNEQFF,TGTGCCAGCAGCAACTTGACAGGGCCGAGCTCCTACAATGAGCAGTTCTTC
TRBV14,TRBD1,-,TRBJ2-7,CASSQDEGGQGAIDEQYF,TGTGCCAGCAGCCAAGATGAGGGGGGACAGGGGGCTATCGACGAGCAGTACTTC
TRBV5-4,-,few,TRBJ1-2,CASSYDISYGYTF,TGTGCCAGCAGCTACGACATTTCCTATGGCTACACCTTC
TRBV7-9,-,-,TRBJ1-4,CASSLMGAETTNEKLFF,TGTGCCAGCAGCTTAATGGGGGCGGAGACAACTAATGAAAAACTGTTTTTT
TRBV6-6,TRBD1,-,TRBJ1-1,CASYRDRGVNTEAFF,TGTGCCAGCTATCGGGACAGGGGAGTCAACACTGAAGCTTTCTTT
TRBV6-1,-,-,TRBJ2-7,CASSAVRLAYEQYF,TGTGCCAGCAGTGCAGTTAGGCTAGCCTACGAGCAGTACTTC
TRBV9,TRBD2,-,TRBJ2-7,CASSVGVAGVAYEQYF,TGTGCCAGCAGCGTAGGAGTAGCGGGGGTTGCCTACGAGCAGTACTTC
TRBV11-2,TRBD2,-,TRBJ2-3,CASSLGGRTDTQYF,TGTGCCAGCAGCTTGGGGGGGAGGACAGATACGCAGTATTTT
TRBV28,TRBD2,few,TRBJ2-1,CASSPQDGGRNEQFF,TGTGCCAGCAGTCCGCAGGACGGCGGGAGAAATGAGCAGTTCTTC
TRBV28,TRBD1,-,TRBJ2-3,CASTLGDRGADTQYF,TGTGCCAGCACCTTAGGGGACAGGGGAGCAGATACGCAGTATTTT
TRBV5-4,-,-,TRBJ2-7,CASSSHLQGDEQYF,TGTGCCAGCAGCTCGCACCTACAGGGCGACGAGCAGTACTTC
TRBV4-1,-,-,TRBJ2-2,CASSPFAGANTGELFF,TGCGCCAGCAGCCCCTTCGCGGGGGCTAACACCGGGGAGCTGTTTTTT
TRBV27,-,-,TRBJ2-3,CASSLLRVTDTQYF,TGTGCCAGCAGTTTATTGCGGGTCACAGATACGCAGTATTTT
TRBV14,-,-,TRBJ2-7,CASSQEPGVGYEQYF,TGTGCCAGCAGCCAAGAGCCGGGAGTTGGTTACGAGCAGTACTTC
TRBV9,-,-,TRBJ2-1,CASSVDLGYNEQFF,TGTGCCAGCAGCGTCGATCTGGGCTACAATGAGCAGTTCTTC
TRBV29-1,TRBD2,once,TRBJ2-7,CSVVTSGRYEQYF,TGCAGCGTTGTCACTAGCGGGAGATACGAGCAGTACTTC
TRBV2,-,-,TRBJ2-7,CASTEGTPSIYEQYF,TGTGCCAGCACCGAGGGGACCCCCAGCATCTACGAGCAGTACTTC
TRBV2,-,-,TRBJ1-1,CASMQAGNTEAFF,TGTGCCAGCATGCAAGCAGGGAACACTGAAGCTTTCTTT
TRBV9,TRBD1,-,TRBJ2-7,CASSAGTARTYEQYF,TGTGCCAGCAGCGCCGGGACAGCACGAACCTACGAGCAGTACTTC
TRBV21-1,-,-,TRBJ2-2,CASIETGASENTGELFF,TGTGCCAGCATCGAAACTGGGGCTAGCGAGAACACCGGGGAGCTGTTTTTT
TRBV27,TRBD1,-,TRBJ1-2,CASSVTGGDYGYTF,TGTGCCAGCAGTGTGACAGGGGGCGACTATGGCTACACCTTC
TRBV10-3,-,-,TRBJ2-7,CAISESVSAYEQYF,TGTGCCATCAGTGAGTCGGTTTCCGCCTACGAGCAGTACTTC
TRBV5-1,TRBD2,-,TRBJ2-3,CASSLYLAGGPDTQYF,TGCGCCAGCAGCTTGTACCTAGCGGGAGGACCAGATACGCAGTATTTT